This T cell receptor beta chain was identified in a study of T cells in Graves' hyperthyroidism and ophthalmopathy (dated by TCRdb to the late 2010s). Context from the whole study: TCR V-J signatures able to tell the groups apart were searched for in a discovery cohort of more than 90 patients, of whom 43 had Graves' ophthalmopathy and roughly 59 had stable Graves' hyperthyroidism. In roughly six Graves' hyperthyroidism patients, the study also compared T-cell repertoires from thyroid tissue with T-cell repertoires from blood. The 100 discovery patients were randomly divided into training and test sets at a 7:3 ratio. The paper describes TCR Vbeta CDR3 sequencing of 120 to 150 peripheral blood samples, made up of approximately 40 ophthalmopathy patients, some 76 hyperthyroidism patients and 17 progressor patients. Prospective prediction of ophthalmopathy was tested in an independent validation cohort of approximately 19 hyperthyroidism patients and 17 patients who later progressed to ophthalmopathy. After sampling, hyperthyroidism patients received methimazole starting at 30 mg daily, and ophthalmopathy patients received high-dose intravenous methylprednisolone.

The TCR beta CDR3 regions were amplified from RNA transcripts. The first round of RT-PCR for the TCR CDR3 was performed with the HTBI primer set and the Qiagen OneStep RT-PCR kit. Libraries were constructed in a second round of multiplex PCR, after which size selection and purification were performed. Paired-end sequencing of the libraries was performed with 100 bp reads on an Illumina HiSeq2000. As for how the authors treated the data: SOAPnuke was used to process the raw data, throwing out any read that contained adapters or uncalled bases, had a mean Phred below 15, or lacked an exact constant-primer or identifier match. High-quality paired reads were merged with COPE v1.2.5, and unique nucleotide sequences were defined as clonotypes. MiTCR v1.1 was used to align the clonotypes against IMGT TRBV, TRBD and TRBJ reference segments. Only V-J combinations with frequency above 0.0001, covering approximately 99% of repertoires, were analysed. The TCS score was defined as F50 (clonal expansion) divided by E x V (chaos), with BLOSUM62-based TCRdist calculated between CDR3 peptides within each V-J. Welch's t-statistics and random forest reduced roughly 530 V-J features to 13, which were used in a naive Bayes classifier (R e1071). The similarity between thyroid and blood repertoires was quantified using the Morisita-Horn index. The raw public reads went through TCRdb reprocessing: fastp at Q25, MiXCR clone calling, in-frame beta chains kept. All rows with the same CDR3 protein become a single entry with the most common DNA and genes. The V and J calls were not made by the authors but by TCRdb's processing. This sample gives around 600,000 distinct CDR3 sequences in total; less than 45% of them show up just once. Of the sample, about 7.2% is held by the ten largest clones.

The cysteine opens and the phenylalanine closes a CDR3 of 15 amino acids. Just the 45-base CDR3 DNA is kept, in frame starting at base 1. The germline ends are 10 bases apart after V is trimmed by 2 bases and J by 0 bases. The germline V gene (reference sequence) specifies LNHNV as CDR1 and YYDKDF as CDR2. Any patient with an uncontrolled infection, another autoimmune disease, pregnancy or lactation was excluded. Diagnoses were based on clinical symptoms, serum thyroxine and TRAb, thyroid ultrasound and orbital computed tomography. Total RNA was extracted with Trizol reagent, and quality was checked on an Agilent 2100 Bioanalyzer. Remarks on this clonotype: Its binding antigen is unknown. Base qualities are not recorded, but no much larger clone differs from it by a single base.

What the research found in general, with its limitations: Sample size was not statistically predetermined, and investigators were not blinded to group allocation. Most expanded thyroid clonotypes (frequency above 0.001) were also detected in blood, a finding suggesting that blood repertoires may reflect thyroid immune responses. In validation, the model predicted progression to ophthalmopathy with over 60% sensitivity and less than 75% specificity, a median of roughly seven months before onset. Ophthalmopathy was separated from stable hyperthyroidism by a 13 V-J signature model, with 87.88% sensitivity and about 81% specificity obtained in cross-validation and 80%/75% obtained in testing.

Here the chain combines TRBV15 and TRBJ1-1; the D gene is perhaps TRBD1, from 5 matching bases. The sequence came from an adult man with Graves' disease, either hyperthyroidism or ophthalmopathy (not recorded which). The sequenced sample consisted of peripheral blood or thyroid tissue (not recorded which). This receptor has the CDR3 CATSRQGTVNTEAFF. The DNA reads TGTGCCACCAGCAGACAGGGTACCGTGAACACTGAAGCTTTCTTT.